The clone carrying this TCR beta chain was seen a few times. V was clipped by 2 bases and J by 5 bases, with 14 bases between them. Germline values: CDR1 MNHEY, CDR2 SMNVEV (reference sequence). The CDR3 spans 15 residues. This specimen comes from a study of blood T cells in healthy people across ages. A second PCR, run for roughly 7 to 12 cycles, used a sample-barcoded 5' primer plus a J-beta primer mix. Tagging of each cDNA molecule was performed by a template-switch adaptor with 12 random nucleotides. Each CDR3 protein gets one entry after TCRdb re-called the 5' RACE reads with MiXCR. This sample has 1.5 million to 2 million distinct CDR3 sequences, with roughly 30% found just once.

Sequencing was done on a sample of blood. The chain carries TRBV27 and TRBJ2-3, with D unclear. This TCR came from a woman aged 30 to 39 in good health. DNA for the CDR3: TGTGCCAGCAGTTTACTCCAACGGACCATAGATACGCAGTATTTT. Translated, it gives CASSLLQRTIDTQYF.